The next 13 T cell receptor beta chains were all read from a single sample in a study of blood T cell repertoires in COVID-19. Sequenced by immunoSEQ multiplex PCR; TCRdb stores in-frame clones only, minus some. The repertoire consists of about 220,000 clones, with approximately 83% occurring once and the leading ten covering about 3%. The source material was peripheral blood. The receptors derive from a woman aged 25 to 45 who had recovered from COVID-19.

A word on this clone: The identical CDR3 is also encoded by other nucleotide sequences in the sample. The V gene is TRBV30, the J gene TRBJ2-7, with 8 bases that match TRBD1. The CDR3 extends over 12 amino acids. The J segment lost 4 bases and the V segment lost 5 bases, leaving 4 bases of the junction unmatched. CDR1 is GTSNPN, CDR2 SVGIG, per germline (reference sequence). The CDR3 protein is CAWSGGGYEQYF. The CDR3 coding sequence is TGTGCCTGGTCAGGGGGCGGGTACGAGCAGTACTTC. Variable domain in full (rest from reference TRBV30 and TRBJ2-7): SQTIHQWPATLVQPVGSPLSLECTVEGTSNPNLYWYRQAAGRGLQLLFYSVGIGQISSEVPQNLSASRPQDRQFILSSKKLLLSDSGFYLCAWSGGGYEQYFGPGTRLTVT.

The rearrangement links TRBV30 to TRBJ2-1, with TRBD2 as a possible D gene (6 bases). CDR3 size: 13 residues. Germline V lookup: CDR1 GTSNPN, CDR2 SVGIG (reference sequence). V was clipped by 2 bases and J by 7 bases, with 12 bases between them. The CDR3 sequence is CAWSRGTPNEQFF. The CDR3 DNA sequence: TGTGCCTGGAGTCGCGGGACGCCGAATGAGCAGTTCTTC.

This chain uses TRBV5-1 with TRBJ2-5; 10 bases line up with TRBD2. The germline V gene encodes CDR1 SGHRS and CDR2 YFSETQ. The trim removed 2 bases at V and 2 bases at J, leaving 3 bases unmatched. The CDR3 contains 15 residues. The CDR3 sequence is CASSLPAGGQETQYF. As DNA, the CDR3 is TGCGCCAGCAGCTTACCAGCGGGAGGGCAAGAGACCCAGTACTTC.

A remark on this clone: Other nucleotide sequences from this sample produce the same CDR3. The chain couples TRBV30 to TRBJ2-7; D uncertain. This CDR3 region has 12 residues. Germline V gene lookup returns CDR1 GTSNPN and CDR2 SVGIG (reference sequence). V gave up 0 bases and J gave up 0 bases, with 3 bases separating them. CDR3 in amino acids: CAWSVSSYEQYF. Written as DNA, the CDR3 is TGTGCCTGGAGTGTGAGCTCCTACGAGCAGTACTTC.

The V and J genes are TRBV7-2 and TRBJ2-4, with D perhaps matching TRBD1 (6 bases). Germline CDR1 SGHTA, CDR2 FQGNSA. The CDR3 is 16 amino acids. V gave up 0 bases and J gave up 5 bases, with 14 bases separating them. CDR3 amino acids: CASSLARRGWENIQYF. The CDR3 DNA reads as TGTGCCAGCAGCTTAGCTCGCAGGGGATGGGAAAACATTCAGTACTTC.

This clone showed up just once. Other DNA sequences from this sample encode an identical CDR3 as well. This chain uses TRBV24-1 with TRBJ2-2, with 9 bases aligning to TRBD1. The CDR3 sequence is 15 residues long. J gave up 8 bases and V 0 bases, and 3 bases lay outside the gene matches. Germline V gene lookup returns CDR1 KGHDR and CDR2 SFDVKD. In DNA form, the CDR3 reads TGTGCCACCAGTGATTTGGACAGGGGGACAGGGGAGCTGTTTTTT. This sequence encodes CATSDLDRGTGELFF.

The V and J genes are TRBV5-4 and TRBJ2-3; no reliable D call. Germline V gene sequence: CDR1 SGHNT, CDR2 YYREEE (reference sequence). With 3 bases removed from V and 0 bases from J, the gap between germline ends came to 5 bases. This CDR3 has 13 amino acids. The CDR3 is CASSSISTDTQYF. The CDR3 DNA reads TGTGCCAGCAGCTCTATTAGCACAGATACGCAGTATTTT.

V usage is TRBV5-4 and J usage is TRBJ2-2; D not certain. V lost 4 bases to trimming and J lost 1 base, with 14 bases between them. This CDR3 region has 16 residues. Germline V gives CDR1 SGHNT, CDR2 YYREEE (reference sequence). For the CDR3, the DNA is TGTGCCAGCAGCCAGGCCTTGGCAGGGAACACCGGGGAGCTGTTTTTT. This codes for CASSQALAGNTGELFF. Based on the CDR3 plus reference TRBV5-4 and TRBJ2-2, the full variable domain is ETGVTQSPTHLIKTRGQQVTLRCSSQSGHNTVSWYQQALGQGPQFIFQYYREEENGRGNFPPRFSGLQFPNYSSELNVNALELDDSALYLCASSQALAGNTGELFFGEGSRLTVL.

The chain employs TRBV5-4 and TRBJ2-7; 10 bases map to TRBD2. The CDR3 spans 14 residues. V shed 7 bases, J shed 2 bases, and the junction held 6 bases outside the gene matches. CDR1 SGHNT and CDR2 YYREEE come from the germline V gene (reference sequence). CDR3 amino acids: CASGSGRFPYEQYF. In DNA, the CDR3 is TGTGCCAGCGGTAGCGGGAGGTTCCCCTACGAGCAGTACTTC.

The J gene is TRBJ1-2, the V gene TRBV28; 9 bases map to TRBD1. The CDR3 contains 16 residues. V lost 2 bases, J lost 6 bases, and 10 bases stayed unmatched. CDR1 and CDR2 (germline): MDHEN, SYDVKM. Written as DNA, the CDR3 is TGTGCCAGCAGTTTAAACGAACCGGGACAGGGAAATGGCTACACCTTC. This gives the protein CASSLNEPGQGNGYTF.

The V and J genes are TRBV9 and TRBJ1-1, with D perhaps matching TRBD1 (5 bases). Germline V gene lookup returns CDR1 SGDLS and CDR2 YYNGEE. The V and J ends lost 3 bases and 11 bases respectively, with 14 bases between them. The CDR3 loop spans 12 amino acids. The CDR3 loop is CASSGGGAVAFF. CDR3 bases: TGTGCCAGCAGCGGCGGTGGGGCGGTCGCTTTCTTT.

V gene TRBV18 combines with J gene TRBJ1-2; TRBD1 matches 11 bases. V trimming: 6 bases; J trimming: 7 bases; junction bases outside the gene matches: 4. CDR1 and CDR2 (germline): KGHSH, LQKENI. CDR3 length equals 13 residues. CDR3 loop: CASSPGQGGGYTF. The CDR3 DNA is TGTGCCAGCTCCCCGGGACAGGGGGGTGGCTACACCTTC.

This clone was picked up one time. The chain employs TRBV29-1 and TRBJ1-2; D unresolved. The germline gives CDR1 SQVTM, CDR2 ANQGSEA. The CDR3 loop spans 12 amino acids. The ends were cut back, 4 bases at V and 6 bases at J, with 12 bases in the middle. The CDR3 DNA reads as TGCAGCGTTGCAAGCTCTGGTAATGGCTACACCTTC. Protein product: CSVASSGNGYTF.